The TCR beta chain under discussion was sequenced for a study of CD8+ T cells in alopecia areata. In the study overall: Treated patients took oral tofacitinib at 5 to 10 mg twice daily.

Following extraction, RNA underwent reverse transcription to cDNA, which served as the sequencing template. Profiling relied on immunoSEQ multiplex PCR, and the TCRdb table lists in-frame clones only, not all of them. The sample gives over 120,000 clones, 51% of which show up once; approximately 1% is in the top ten. Study conclusions and caveats: Relative to mice, TCR sharing across patients was less clear, a difference possibly HLA-related.

On this clone itself: No antigen is known for it.

CD4+ and CD8+ T cells were sorted from PBMCs. The sequences come from CD4+ T cells sorted from blood, collected at week 0. This clonotype was obtained from a human donor with alopecia areata.

CDR3 sequence (DNA): TGCAGCGCTGGACTAGCGGCCCAAGAGACCCAGTACTTC. It specifies CSAGLAAQETQYF. The chain recombines TRBV29-1 with TRBJ2-5; 10 nucleotides line up with TRBD2. There are 13 residues in the CDR3. Germline CDR1 is SQVTM and CDR2 is ANQGSEA. Trimming cost V 7 bases and J 1 base; bases outside gene matches: 3. Filled out from reference TRBV29-1 and TRBJ2-5, the complete variable domain reads SAVISQKPSRDICQRGTSLTIQCQVDSQVTMMFWYRQQPGQSLTLIATANQGSEATYESGFVIDKFPISRPNLTFSTLTVSNMSPEDSSIYLCSAGLAAQETQYFGPGTRLLVL.